This T cell receptor (beta chain) was sequenced in a study of T cell responses to AZD1222 COVID-19 vaccine. This clone came up a few times. The repertoire was sequenced with immunoSEQ multiplex PCR; TCRdb's copy has only in-frame clones and lacks some. The sample consists of about 150,000 clones, approximately 87% of them appearing once. Germline V lookup: CDR1 LNHDA, CDR2 SQIVND (reference sequence). CDR3 length: 17 amino acids. V shed 5 bases and J 4 bases; nucleotides not matched to a gene: 8. This receptor was taken from an adult who received the AZD1222 COVID-19 vaccine. Sequenced material: peripheral blood, taken 28 days after the second AZD1222 dose. The V and J genes are TRBV19 and TRBJ2-2, with 12 positions matching TRBD2. In nucleotides, the CDR3 is TGTGCCAGTAGTGTACTAGCGGGAGGAAGGTCCACCGGGGAGCTGTTTTTT. Translating gives CASSVLAGGRSTGELFF.